The subject of this entry is one T cell receptor (beta chain). The final CDR3 position lacks the conserved phenylalanine or tryptophan, pointing to a likely read error. TCRdb ran MiXCR on the 5' RACE reads and lists one entry per CDR3 protein. The table has just under 65,000 distinct CDR3 sequences, under 25% seen once. This receptor was taken from a female donor with breast cancer. The material sequenced was memory CD4+ T cells sorted from a lymph node. Subset described: memory CD4+ T cells, CD4+CD45RO+CD25-.

CDR3 in amino acids: CSAKRVNEQFY. The CDR3 DNA sequence: TGCAGTGCTAAGAGGGTCAATGAGCAGTTCTAC. The rearrangement uses TRBV20-1 and TRBJ2-1; D is possibly TRBD2 (5 bases). The CDR3 consists of 11 residues. CDR1 and CDR2 from the germline V gene are DFQATT and SNEGSKA (reference sequence). V was clipped by 4 bases and J by 6 bases, with 7 bases between them.